Listed here are 5 T cell receptor beta chains from one sample, sequenced in a study of follicular helper T cells after annual influenza vaccination. As to time point: 2013-2014 season, 7 days after vaccination. This table comes from immunoSEQ multiplex PCR, and its TCRdb copy is limited to in-frame clones, with some not included. The data contain roughly 9,000 clones, around 80% of them singletons. Source: CXCR5+ CD38- circulating T follicular helper cells from blood, taken 7 days after influenza vaccination. The subset here: circulating Tfh, non-naive CD4+CXCR5+PD-1+ (ICOS+CD38+ or ICOS-CD38-). All receptors come from an adult who received the influenza vaccine.

This chain joins TRBV7-6 and TRBJ2-6; D is perhaps TRBD2 (6 bases). The CDR3 covers 16 residues. The germline V gene encodes CDR1 SGHVS and CDR2 FNYEAQ. V shed 6 bases and J shed 2 bases, with 14 bases lying between them. The CDR3, as DNA: TGTGCCAGCAGGCCGGGAGCCACCACTGGGGCCAACGTCCTGACTTTC. This translates into CASRPGATTGANVLTF.

V and J are TRBV6-5 and TRBJ1-2, with D tentatively TRBD1 (5 bases). V was cut by 0 bases and J by 8 bases, with 7 bases left in between. Germline CDR1 and CDR2: MNHEY and SVGAGI. The CDR3 runs 12 residues. The DNA of the CDR3 is TGTGCCAGCAGTTACTCTGGGGGAGGCTACACCTTC. Translated: CASSYSGGGYTF.

The J gene is TRBJ2-5, the V gene TRBV19, with a tentative D call TRBD1 (6 bases). Germline-derived CDR1 and CDR2 are LNHDA and SQIVND (reference sequence). The length of the CDR3 is 15 residues. Trimming stripped 2 bases from V and 4 bases from J, with 14 bases between. The chain's CDR3 is CASSISWGRGETQYF. CDR3 DNA: TGTGCCAGTAGTATATCTTGGGGGCGCGGAGAGACCCAGTACTTC. Using reference TRBV19 and TRBJ2-5 for the parts outside the CDR3, the full variable domain is DGGITQSPKYLFRKEGQNVTLSCEQNLNHDAMYWYRQDPGQGLRLIYYSQIVNDFQKGDIAEGYSVSREKKESFPLTVTSAQKNPTAFYLCASSISWGRGETQYFGPGTRLLVL.

The chain couples TRBV28 to TRBJ2-5; the D call may be TRBD1 or TRBD2 (5 bases each). Trimming pared 6 bases from V and 5 bases from J, leaving 19 bases between. The CDR3 has 15 amino acids. Germline CDR1 is MDHEN and CDR2 is SYDVKM. CDR3 residues: CASSSPLGTLETQYF. CDR3 DNA: TGTGCCAGCAGCTCACCCCTCGGGACGTTGGAGACCCAGTACTTC.

The chain joins TRBV6-5 to TRBJ1-1, with no clear D. Germline assignment: CDR1 MNHEY and CDR2 SVGAGI. V gave up 3 bases and J gave up 10 bases, with 12 bases separating them. The CDR3 totals 12 residues. In nucleotides, the CDR3 is TGTGCCAGCAGTTATAATAGCGGTGCAGCTTTCTTT. It codes for CASSYNSGAAFF.